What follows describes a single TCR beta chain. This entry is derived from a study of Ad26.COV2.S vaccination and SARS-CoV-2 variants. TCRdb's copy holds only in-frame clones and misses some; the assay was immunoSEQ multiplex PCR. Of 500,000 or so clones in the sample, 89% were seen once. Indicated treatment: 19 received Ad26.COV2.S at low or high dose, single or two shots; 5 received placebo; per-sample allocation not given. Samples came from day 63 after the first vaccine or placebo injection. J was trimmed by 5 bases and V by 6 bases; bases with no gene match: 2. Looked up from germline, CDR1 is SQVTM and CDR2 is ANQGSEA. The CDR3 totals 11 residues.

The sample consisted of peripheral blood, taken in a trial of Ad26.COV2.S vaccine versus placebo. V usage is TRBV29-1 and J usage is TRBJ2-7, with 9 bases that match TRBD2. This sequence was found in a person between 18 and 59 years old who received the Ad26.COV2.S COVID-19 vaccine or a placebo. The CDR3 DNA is TGCAGCGTACGACTAGCGGACGAGCAGTACTTC. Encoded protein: CSVRLADEQYF.